Each of the 22 T cell receptor beta chains below was sequenced from the same sample in a study of T-cell memory formation after mild COVID-19. Each CDR3 protein gets one entry after TCRdb re-called the 5' RACE reads with MiXCR. Of 200,000 or so distinct CDR3 sequences listed, around 8.8% are singletons. The sample comprised PBMCs or a T cell subset sorted from them (not recorded which). These receptors all stem from a man aged 18 to 30 who had mild COVID-19 (a few samples of this study predate the infection). Cell type and time point are not known.

This clonotype was counted between two and nine times. This chain joins TRBV9 and TRBJ1-3; D unresolved. V lost 4 bases, J lost 1 base, and 12 bases lay in between. Per germline, CDR1 SGDLS and CDR2 YYNGEE. CDR3 size: 15 residues. CDR3 coding DNA: TGTGCCAGCAGCAAGGACCTGTCTTCTGGAAACACCATATATTTT. Amino acids: CASSKDLSSGNTIYF. Full variable domain (rest looked up from reference TRBV9 and TRBJ1-3): DSGVTQTPKHLITATGQRVTLRCSPRSGDLSVYWYQQSLDQGLQFLIQYYNGEERAKGNILERFSAQQFPDLHSELNLSSLELGDSALYFCASSKDLSSGNTIYFGEGSWLTVV.

This clonotype appeared a few times. The chain employs TRBV6-6 and TRBJ1-1, with a possible D match to TRBD1 (5 bases). The V and J ends lost 2 bases and 10 bases respectively, with 14 bases between them. This CDR3 has 13 amino acids. The V gene's germline CDR1 is MNHNY and CDR2 SVGAGI (reference sequence). CDR3 bases: TGTGCCAGCAGTTACCCGACCGGGAGGGGAGCTTTCTTT. It encodes CASSYPTGRGAFF.

This clonotype has ten or more counts. The CDR3 bases are TGTGCCAGCAGTTTACGGCGGGGGGGCGAAAACATTCAGTACTTC. Protein product: CASSLRRGGENIQYF. The J gene is TRBJ2-4, the V gene TRBV12-3 or TRBV12-4; 9 nucleotides agree with TRBD2. This CDR3 is built from 15 residues. With V trimmed by 2 bases and J by 5 bases, 4 bases remained unmatched.

This clonotype came up a few times. V is TRBV6-1 and J is TRBJ2-7, with no clear D. The ends were cut back, 1 base at V and 3 bases at J, with 10 bases in the middle. The germline gives CDR1 MNHNS, CDR2 SASEGT. The CDR3 length is 14 residues. CDR3 sequence reads: CASSEEGPVYEQYV. CDR3 sequence (DNA): TGTGCCAGCAGTGAAGAGGGTCCCGTCTACGAGCAGTACGTC.

This clonotype was found many times. V and J are TRBV5-6 and TRBJ2-3; a weak D match, TRBD2 (5 bases). The CDR3 sequence is 15 residues long. Trimming removed 5 bases at V and 0 bases at J, with 13 bases between. Germline-derived CDR1 and CDR2 are SGHDT and YYEEEE. The chain's CDR3 is CASSPRVPSTDTQYF. The DNA for the CDR3 is TGTGCCAGCAGTCCGAGGGTTCCAAGCACAGATACGCAGTATTTT. The full variable domain, its missing parts supplied by reference TRBV5-6 and TRBJ2-3, is DAGVTQSPTHLIKTRGQQVTLRCSPKSGHDTVSWYQQALGQGPQFIFQYYEEEERQRGNFPDRFSGHQFPNYSSELNVNALLLGDSALYLCASSPRVPSTDTQYFGPGTRLTVL.

V and J are TRBV29-1 and TRBJ1-1; D is undetermined. Germline CDR1 is SQVTM and CDR2 is ANQGSEA. V was cut by 5 bases and J by 1 base, with 5 bases left in between. The CDR3 is 11 residues long. The CDR3 bases are TGCAGCGTTCGCAAGAACACTGAAGCTTTCTTT. Translated: CSVRKNTEAFF. Based on the CDR3 plus reference TRBV29-1 and TRBJ1-1, the full variable domain is SAVISQKPSRDICQRGTSLTIQCQVDSQVTMMFWYRQQPGQSLTLIATANQGSEATYESGFVIDKFPISRPNLTFSTLTVSNMSPEDSSIYLCSVRKNTEAFFGQGTRLTVV.

CDR3 DNA sequence: TGTGCCAGCAGCGTGGACAGCATTACCGGGGAGCTGTTTTTT. Translation gives CASSVDSITGELFF. The chain is built from TRBV7-2 and TRBJ2-2; D possibly corresponds to TRBD1 (6 bases). CDR1 is SGHTA, CDR2 FQGNSA, per germline. V shed 5 bases and J shed 5 bases, with 12 bases lying between them. This CDR3 has 14 residues. Together with reference TRBV7-2 and TRBJ2-2, the CDR3 gives the full variable domain: GAGVSQSPSNKVTEKGKDVELRCDPISGHTALYWYRQSLGQGLEFLIYFQGNSAPDKSGLPSDRFSAERTGGSVSTLTIQRTQQEDSAVYLCASSVDSITGELFFGEGSRLTVL.

This chain connects TRBV27 to TRBJ2-1, with unresolved D. Trimming took off 3 bases at V and 0 bases at J, with 9 bases between the two ends. The CDR3 spans 15 residues. Germline assignment: CDR1 MNHEY and CDR2 SMNVEV (reference sequence). DNA of the CDR3: TGTGCCAGCAGTTTTGGTCAGCCCTCCTACAATGAGCAGTTCTTC. It translates to CASSFGQPSYNEQFF.

This clonotype occurred a few times. The chain is built from TRBV27 and TRBJ1-1; tentative D call: TRBD1 (6 bases). V was cut by 0 bases and J by 4 bases, with 15 bases left in between. CDR3 length: 16 amino acids. CDR1 is MNHEY, CDR2 SMNVEV, per germline (reference sequence). The CDR3 sequence: CASSLSNIGGGTEAFF. CDR3 nucleotides: TGTGCCAGCAGTTTATCGAATATAGGGGGGGGCACTGAAGCTTTCTTT.

The chain couples TRBV5-1 to TRBJ1-1, with 7 bases identical to TRBD1. J was trimmed by 0 bases and V by 3 bases; bases with no gene match: 8. The CDR3 length is 16 residues. Germline CDR1 is SGHRS and CDR2 is YFSETQ. This CDR3 reads CASSYHWDRMNTEAFF. In DNA form, the CDR3 reads TGCGCCAGCAGCTACCACTGGGACAGAATGAACACTGAAGCTTTCTTT.

Ten or more counts support this clonotype. The chain is built from TRBV4-1 and TRBJ2-7; weak D call: TRBD1 (6 bases). Per germline, CDR1 MGHRA and CDR2 YSYEKL. Trimming removed 1 base at V and 3 bases at J, with 16 bases between. The CDR3 contains 16 residues. This chain's CDR3 is CASSQVPGQKVYEQYV. CDR3 sequence (DNA): TGCGCCAGCAGCCAAGTCCCCGGACAGAAAGTCTACGAGCAGTACGTC.

This clonotype came up a few times. This sequence joins TRBV18 and TRBJ2-7; D possibly matches TRBD1 or TRBD2 (5 bases each). V was pared by 6 bases and J by 7 bases, with 13 bases between. Germline assignment: CDR1 KGHSH and CDR2 LQKENI. This CDR3 comprises 12 residues. This CDR3 reads CASSRDPQEQYF. DNA of the CDR3: TGTGCCAGCTCCCGGGACCCCCAAGAGCAGTACTTC.

The rearrangement links TRBV4-3 to TRBJ1-1; tentatively, D is TRBD1 (6 bases). The germline gives CDR1 LGHNA, CDR2 YSLEER. This CDR3 contains 17 residues. V lost 0 bases and J 1 base, leaving 15 bases between the germline ends. DNA of the CDR3: TGCGCCAGCAGCCAAGATCGGGAAGTGACAGGGAACACTGAAGCTTTCTTT. Its protein is CASSQDREVTGNTEAFF.

This clonotype was counted between two and nine times. This chain connects TRBV5-1 to TRBJ2-4, with D perhaps TRBD1 (6 bases). This CDR3 has 14 amino acids. Germline values: CDR1 SGHRS, CDR2 YFSETQ. The germline V and J ends were trimmed by 0 bases and 6 bases, with 10 bases remaining between them. CDR3 bases: TGCGCCAGCAGCTTGGAACAGGGTGGAAACATTCAGTACTTC. Amino acid sequence: CASSLEQGGNIQYF.

This clonotype was recorded many times. The rearrangement uses TRBV3-1 and TRBJ1-1; D might be TRBD1 (6 bases). The CDR3 covers 15 residues. Germline assignment: CDR1 LGHDT and CDR2 YNNKEL (reference sequence). Trimming left V 4 bases short and J 4 bases short, with 16 bases between. CDR3 DNA: TGTGCCAGCAGCCCTTCCACGAGGGGGGGCACTGAAGCTTTCTTT. Its translation: CASSPSTRGGTEAFF. The full variable domain, rest sourced from reference TRBV3-1 and TRBJ1-1, is DTAVSQTPKYLVTQMGNDKSIKCEQNLGHDTMYWYKQDSKKFLKIMFSYNNKELIINETVPNRFSPKSPDKAHLNLHINSLELGDSAVYFCASSPSTRGGTEAFFGQGTRLTVV.

This clonotype has ten or more counts. The chain couples TRBV4-1 to TRBJ2-7; D unclear. Per germline, CDR1 MGHRA and CDR2 YSYEKL. Trimming stripped 1 base from V and 0 bases from J, with 10 bases between. The CDR3 covers 15 residues. CDR3 amino acids: CASSQGQVNSYEQYF. The CDR3 nucleotides read TGCGCCAGCAGCCAAGGGCAGGTTAACTCCTACGAGCAGTACTTC.

The CDR3 protein is CASSSGAVAGQETQYF. The CDR3 DNA sequence: TGTGCCAGCAGCTCAGGGGCAGTAGCGGGACAAGAGACCCAGTACTTC. The rearrangement links TRBV7-2 to TRBJ2-5; 8 positions agree with TRBD2. V was clipped by 4 bases and J by 2 bases; unmatched bases: 9. The CDR3 covers 16 residues. Germline CDR1 reads SGHTA; CDR2 reads FQGNSA.

The rearrangement uses TRBV7-3 and TRBJ2-3; D gene uncertain. The CDR3 consists of 13 residues. Trimming pared 5 bases from V and 6 bases from J, leaving 12 bases between. Looked up from germline, CDR1 is SGHTA and CDR2 is FQGTGA. The CDR3 reads CASSPLGQDTQYF. DNA of the CDR3: TGTGCCAGCAGCCCTTTAGGGCAGGATACGCAGTATTTT.

This clonotype has a handful of counts. The genes are TRBV18 and TRBJ2-5; no clear D gene. V shed 2 bases and J shed 7 bases, with 8 bases lying between them. The CDR3 consists of 12 residues. The V gene's germline CDR1 is KGHSH and CDR2 LQKENI. In DNA form, the CDR3 reads TGTGCCAGCTCACCAACGAAGGGGACCCAGTACTTC. Amino acid sequence: CASSPTKGTQYF.

There are many counts of this clonotype. This chain connects TRBV20-1 to TRBJ1-2, with 7 bases identical to TRBD1. This CDR3 has 12 amino acids. The J segment lost 8 bases and the V segment lost 5 bases, leaving 8 bases of the junction unmatched. Germline V CDR1 and CDR2: DFQATT, SNEGSKA (reference sequence). CDR3 sequence reads: CSAAQGGDGYTF. CDR3 DNA sequence: TGCAGTGCTGCCCAGGGGGGGGACGGCTACACCTTC.

The gene calls are TRBV18 and TRBJ2-5; TRBD1 matches 10 bases. J lost 5 bases, V lost 3 bases, and 6 bases had no gene match. CDR3 length: 15 amino acids. CDR1 is KGHSH, CDR2 LQKENI, per germline. CDR3 residues: CASSPRGTGEETQYF. CDR3 nucleotide sequence: TGTGCCAGCTCACCGCGAGGGACAGGGGAGGAGACCCAGTACTTC.

This clonotype was counted at least ten times. The chain links TRBV12-3 or TRBV12-4 to TRBJ2-2, with D tentatively TRBD1 or TRBD2 (5 bases each). The CDR3 has 16 amino acids. V was shortened by 5 bases and J by 9 bases, with 22 bases between the two germline ends. In DNA form, the CDR3 reads TGTGCCAGCAGTCCAAGAGTCGTGGGGGATCAAAGGGAGCTGTTTTTT. Its translation is CASSPRVVGDQRELFF.